This record concerns one TCR beta chain sequence. The record originates from a study of blood T cell repertoires in COVID-19. At the level of the study: Sites in the United States, Italy and Spain provided acute and convalescent COVID-19 samples. Nucleic acid was either cDNA or gDNA, and it came from T cells, B-cell-depleted T cells, or PBMCs.

In germline, CDR1 is DFQATT, CDR2 SNEGSKA (reference sequence). The J segment lost 5 bases and the V segment lost 3 bases, leaving 22 bases of the junction unmatched. This CDR3 comprises 19 residues. Data came from immunoSEQ multiplex PCR; TCRdb stores just in-frame clones and leaves some out. The sample comprises approximately 220,000 clones, 65% to 85% of which are singletons, and more than 2.5% rests with the top ten. The specimen was peripheral blood. J is TRBJ2-1 and V is TRBV20-1, with 7 bases lining up with TRBD1. This TCR came from a young woman who had recovered from COVID-19. CDR3 bases: TGCAGTGCTAGTCGGGGCTTTACCGGGACAGACACTCACCACAATGAGCAGTTCTTC. Translated, it gives CSASRGFTGTDTHHNEQFF.